Included here is one TCR beta chain sequence, with context. TCRdb re-called the RACE reads with MiXCR, one entry per CDR3 protein. The sample consists of 250,000 or so distinct CDR3 sequences, approximately 8% of them appearing once. The sample comes from a study of human T cells and chemical hapten exposure. Study details: Skin on the upper inner arm, roughly 2 cm by roughly 2 cm in size, was sensitized with 2% DPC.

The time point denotes: pre-sensitization, week 0. Treatment specified: therapeutic diphenylcyclopropenone sensitization with weekly scalp DPC. Germline CDR1 SEHNR, CDR2 FQNEAQ (reference sequence). V was shortened by 3 bases and J by 4 bases, with 12 bases between the two germline ends. The CDR3 length is 14 residues. Material: whole blood, obtained in connection with sensitization to the hapten diphenylcyclopropenone (DPC). The chain combines TRBV7-9 with TRBJ1-2; maybe TRBD1 (6 bases). The sequence came from a young man with alopecia areata. Some clones in this sample may be carry-over from other donors' samples. In DNA form, the CDR3 reads TGTGCCAGCAGCTTCGGGACATCTGGCTATGGCTACACCTTC. Translated: CASSFGTSGYGYTF.